Sequencing of this TCR beta chain was carried out in a study of Graves' ophthalmopathy and Graves' hyperthyroidism. The authors amplified TCR beta CDR3 regions, and they did so from RNA transcripts for repertoire sequencing. Second-round multiplex PCR came after first-round RT-PCR with HTBI primers. TCRdb itself ran the multiplex PCR reads through MiXCR, one entry per CDR3 protein. The sample has about 740,000 distinct CDR3 sequences, 40% seen once. The germline V gene encodes CDR1 LNHDA and CDR2 SQIVND (reference sequence). The CDR3 sequence is 13 residues long. The V end lost 5 bases, the J end lost 8 bases, and 12 bases lay between the germline ends.

The receptor comes from an adult man with Graves' ophthalmopathy. The V call is TRBV19, the J call TRBJ1-4; D uncertain. Sequenced: peripheral blood. The DNA for the CDR3 is TGTGCCAGTAGTCCAGTGGGAAGAGAAAAACTGTTTTTT. Translating gives CASSPVGREKLFF.